A selection of T cell receptor beta chains follows, all from one sample in a study of T-cell memory formation after mild COVID-19. Using its own MiXCR run on the 5' RACE reads, TCRdb lists one record per CDR3 protein. Of tens of thousands of distinct CDR3 sequences listed, under 25% are singletons. Sequenced sample: PBMCs or a T cell subset sorted from them (not recorded which). The receptors derive from an adult who had mild COVID-19 (a few samples of this study predate the infection). Cell type and time point are not known. Both conserved end residues are part of each CDR3. A D gene is named only where the DNA matches it firmly. Where a row states a size, it is once, few, many or the class of an expanded clone; other rows omit it.

TRBV21-1	-	many	TRBJ2-7	CASSKACEGPSSYEQYF	TGTGCCAGCAGCAAAGCATGCGAAGGGCCAAGCTCCTACGAGCAGTACTTC
TRBV7-9	-	-	TRBJ2-1	CASSLVGDSFSYEQFF	TGTGCCAGCAGCTTAGTGGGCGACTCCTTCTCCTATGAGCAGTTCTTC
TRBV6-2/TRBV6-3	TRBD1	few	TRBJ1-3	CASSPTGMSSGNTIYF	TGTGCCAGCAGTCCGACAGGGATGAGCTCTGGAAACACCATATATTTT
TRBV24-1	TRBD2	-	TRBJ2-1	CATSGGAGALSSYNEQFF	TGTGCCACCAGTGGAGGAGCGGGGGCCCTAAGCTCCTACAATGAGCAGTTCTTC
TRBV9	TRBD1	-	TRBJ1-3	CASSALRDRASGNTIYF	TGTGCCAGCAGCGCCCTCCGGGACAGGGCCTCTGGAAACACCATATATTTT
TRBV12-5	-	many	TRBJ2-7	CASGAVYGEQYF	TGTGCTAGTGGTGCCGTCTATGGGGAGCAGTACTTC
TRBV5-1	-	medium-sized	TRBJ2-1	CASSATGMTHNEQFF	TGCGCCAGCAGCGCGACCGGGATGACCCACAATGAGCAGTTCTTC
TRBV9	TRBD1	-	TRBJ2-5	CASSPQGYQETQYF	TGTGCCAGCAGCCCACAGGGGTACCAAGAGACCCAGTACTTC
TRBV6-4	TRBD2	-	TRBJ2-3	CASSEAGATDTQYF	TGTGCCAGCAGTGAAGCGGGGGCCACAGATACGCAGTATTTT
TRBV4-1	-	-	TRBJ2-5	CASSLYGAGETQYF	TGCGCCAGCAGCCTCTACGGGGCTGGAGAGACCCAGTACTTC
TRBV9	TRBD2	-	TRBJ2-3	CASSASGAPLTDTQYF	TGTGCCAGCAGCGCTAGCGGGGCACCCCTCACAGATACGCAGTATTTT
TRBV2	TRBD1	many	TRBJ1-1	CASLDRGLLNTEAFF	TGTGCCAGCCTTGACAGGGGACTTCTGAACACTGAAGCTTTCTTT
TRBV11-2	-	-	TRBJ2-3	CASSLGSSPRTDTQYF	TGTGCCAGCAGCTTAGGTTCCAGCCCTCGCACAGATACGCAGTATTTT
TRBV5-1	TRBD1	-	TRBJ2-3	CASSPGQGARTDTQYF	TGCGCCAGCAGCCCTGGGCAGGGGGCGAGGACAGATACGCAGTATTTT
TRBV28	TRBD2	-	TRBJ2-7	CASSPGTSPIYEQYF	TGTGCCAGCAGTCCCGGGACTAGTCCTATATACGAGCAGTACTTC
TRBV20-1	-	many	TRBJ2-3	CSATARTDTQYF	TGCAGTGCTACAGCGAGGACAGATACGCAGTATTTT
TRBV15	TRBD1	many	TRBJ2-7	CATSRKGTGGSYEQYF	TGTGCCACCAGCAGAAAAGGGACAGGGGGTTCCTACGAGCAGTACTTC
TRBV7-2	-	many	TRBJ2-4	CASSQSGSLAKNIQYF	TGTGCCAGCAGCCAGTCCGGATCCCTAGCCAAAAACATTCAGTACTTC
TRBV4-3	-	-	TRBJ2-5	CASSQVGGSGETQYF	TGCGCCAGCAGCCAAGTTGGCGGGTCCGGGGAGACCCAGTACTTC
TRBV24-1	TRBD1	many	TRBJ2-1	CATRTGGSYNEQFF	TGTGCCACCAGGACAGGGGGTTCCTACAATGAGCAGTTCTTC
TRBV4-2	-	many	TRBJ2-2	CASSQDLAATNTGELFF	TGTGCCAGCAGCCAAGATTTGGCAGCAACGAACACCGGGGAGCTGTTTTTT
TRBV19	-	many	TRBJ2-2	CASSTPGRTGELFF	TGTGCCAGTAGTACCCCGGGGCGCACCGGGGAGCTGTTTTTT
TRBV5-1	TRBD1	many	TRBJ2-7	CASSPGQNYEQYF	TGCGCCAGCAGTCCGGGACAGAACTACGAGCAGTACTTC
TRBV7-2	-	many	TRBJ2-2	CASSTPVLNTGELFF	TGTGCCAGCAGCACCCCAGTCTTGAACACCGGGGAGCTGTTTTTT
TRBV7-9	TRBD1	once	TRBJ2-3	CASSQDPGTGSSTDTQYF	TGTGCCAGCAGCCAAGATCCCGGGACAGGTTCTAGCACAGATACGCAGTATTTT
TRBV20-1	-	many	TRBJ1-5	CSASAGPRNQPQHF	TGCAGTGCTAGTGCCGGTCCTAGAAATCAGCCCCAGCATTTT
TRBV19	TRBD1	-	TRBJ2-1	CASSIVAGGINEQFF	TGTGCCAGTAGTATAGTGGCAGGGGGCATCAATGAGCAGTTCTTC
TRBV6-5	-	many	TRBJ1-3	CASSYSDSLAGNTIYF	TGTGCCAGCAGTTACTCCGACTCCCTCGCGGGAAACACCATATATTTT
TRBV19	-	many	TRBJ1-1	CASKSGVWLNTEAFF	TGTGCCAGTAAAAGCGGCGTGTGGTTGAACACTGAAGCTTTCTTT
TRBV5-1	-	many	TRBJ1-1	CASRGTQMNTEAFF	TGCGCCAGCCGAGGAACTCAAATGAACACTGAAGCTTTCTTT
TRBV6-5	-	-	TRBJ2-1	CASRGVGEQFF	TGTGCCAGCAGGGGGGTTGGTGAGCAGTTCTTC
TRBV3-1	-	-	TRBJ2-7	CASSQAGLLYEQYF	TGTGCCAGCAGCCAAGCGGGGTTGCTTTACGAGCAGTACTTC
TRBV5-4	TRBD1	many	TRBJ1-1	CASSSRDRGRGNTEAFF	TGTGCCAGCAGCTCCCGGGACAGGGGAAGAGGAAACACTGAAGCTTTCTTT
TRBV7-8	TRBD1	medium-sized	TRBJ2-2	CASSVRDSNTGELFF	TGTGCCAGCAGCGTTCGGGACAGTAACACCGGGGAGCTGTTTTTT
TRBV5-1	TRBD1	many	TRBJ2-1	CASSLGGQTYNEQFF	TGCGCCAGCAGCTTGGGGGGACAGACCTACAATGAGCAGTTCTTC
TRBV6-5	-	-	TRBJ1-2	CASSYSIVGGVEHGYTF	TGTGCCAGCAGTTACTCGATCGTGGGCGGGGTGGAGCATGGCTACACCTTC